The clone carrying this TCR beta chain was seen more than once but under ten times. Antigen unknown. CDR3 size: 17 residues. CDR1 and CDR2 (germline): LNHDA, SQIVND (reference sequence). With 1 base removed from V and 2 bases from J, the gap between germline ends came to 15 bases. These data belong to a study of CD8 T cells in ankylosing spondylitis. Study-level results: Seemingly characteristic of ankylosing spondylitis blood was a TCR beta motif consisting of several highly homologous variants. Disease-linked clones bore a CD8+ phenotype, appearing relatively rarely in peripheral blood.

TCRdb independently ran MiXCR on the 5' RACE reads; one entry per CDR3 protein. The sample yields under 950,000 distinct CDR3 sequences, roughly 20% seen once. The clonotype was recovered from a male donor with ankylosing spondylitis. The specimen was blood, either unsorted or a sorted T cell fraction (not recorded which). The chain carries TRBV19 and TRBJ1-5, with D possibly being TRBD1 (6 bases). This CDR3 reads CASSIAAGGGRNQPQHF. As DNA, the CDR3 is TGTGCCAGTAGTATAGCAGCCGGGGGCGGCCGCAATCAGCCCCAGCATTTT.